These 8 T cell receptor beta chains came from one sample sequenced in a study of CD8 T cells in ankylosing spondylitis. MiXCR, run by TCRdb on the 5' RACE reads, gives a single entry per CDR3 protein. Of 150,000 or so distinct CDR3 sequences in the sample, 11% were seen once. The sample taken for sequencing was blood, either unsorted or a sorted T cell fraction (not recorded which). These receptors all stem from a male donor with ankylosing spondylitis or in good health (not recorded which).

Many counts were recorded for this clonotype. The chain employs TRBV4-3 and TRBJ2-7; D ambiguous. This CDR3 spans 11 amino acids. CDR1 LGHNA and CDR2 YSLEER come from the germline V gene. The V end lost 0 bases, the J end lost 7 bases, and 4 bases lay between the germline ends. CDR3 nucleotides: TGCGCCAGCAGCCAAGATCGTGAGCAGTACTTC. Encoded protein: CASSQDREQYF.

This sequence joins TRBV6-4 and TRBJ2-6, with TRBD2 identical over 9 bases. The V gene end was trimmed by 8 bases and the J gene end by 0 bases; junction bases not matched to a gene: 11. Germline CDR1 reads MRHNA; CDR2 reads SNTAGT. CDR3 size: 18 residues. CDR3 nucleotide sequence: TGTGCCAGCGGAACCGGGCTAGCGGGACTCTCTGGGGCCAACGTCCTGACTTTC. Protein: CASGTGLAGLSGANVLTF.

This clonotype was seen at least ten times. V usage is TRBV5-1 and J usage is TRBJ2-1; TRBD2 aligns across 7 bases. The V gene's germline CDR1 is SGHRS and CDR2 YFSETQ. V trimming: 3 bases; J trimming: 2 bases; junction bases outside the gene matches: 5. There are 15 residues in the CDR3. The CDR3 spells CASSSETSTYNEQFF. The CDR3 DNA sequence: TGCGCCAGCAGCTCCGAGACTAGCACCTACAATGAGCAGTTCTTC. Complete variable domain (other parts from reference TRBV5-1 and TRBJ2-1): KAGVTQTPRYLIKTRGQQVTLSCSPISGHRSVSWYQQTPGQGLQFLFEYFSETQRNKGNFPGRFSGRQFSNSRSEMNVSTLELGDSALYLCASSSETSTYNEQFFGPGTRLTVL.

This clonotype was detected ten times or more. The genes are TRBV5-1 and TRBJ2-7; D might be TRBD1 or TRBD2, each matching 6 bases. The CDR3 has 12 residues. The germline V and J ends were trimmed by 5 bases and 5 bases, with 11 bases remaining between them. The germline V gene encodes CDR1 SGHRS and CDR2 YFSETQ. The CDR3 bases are TGCGCCAGCAGTTTTAGGGGGGACGAGCAGTACTTC. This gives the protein CASSFRGDEQYF.

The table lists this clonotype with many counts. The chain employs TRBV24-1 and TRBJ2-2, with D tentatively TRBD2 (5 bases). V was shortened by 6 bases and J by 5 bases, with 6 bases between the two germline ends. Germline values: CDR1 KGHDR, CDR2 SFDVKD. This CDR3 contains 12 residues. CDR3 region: CATSQRTGELFF. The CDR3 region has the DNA TGTGCCACCAGTCAGCGGACCGGGGAGCTGTTTTTT.

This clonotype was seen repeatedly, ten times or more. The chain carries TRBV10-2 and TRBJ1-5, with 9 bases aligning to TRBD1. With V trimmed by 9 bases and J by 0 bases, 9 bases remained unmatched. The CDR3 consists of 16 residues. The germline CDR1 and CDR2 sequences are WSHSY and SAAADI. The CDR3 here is CASRDRVGDSNQPQHF. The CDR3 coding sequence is TGCGCCAGTCGGGACAGGGTGGGTGATAGCAATCAGCCCCAGCATTTT.

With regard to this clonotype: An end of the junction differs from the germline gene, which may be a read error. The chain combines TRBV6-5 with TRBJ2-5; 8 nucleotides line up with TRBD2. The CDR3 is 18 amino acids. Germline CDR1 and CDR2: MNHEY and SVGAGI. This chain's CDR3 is CVSSYSISGGPGQETQYF. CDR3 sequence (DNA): TGTGTCAGCAGTTACTCTATATCGGGGGGGCCGGGGCAAGAGACCCAGTACTTC.

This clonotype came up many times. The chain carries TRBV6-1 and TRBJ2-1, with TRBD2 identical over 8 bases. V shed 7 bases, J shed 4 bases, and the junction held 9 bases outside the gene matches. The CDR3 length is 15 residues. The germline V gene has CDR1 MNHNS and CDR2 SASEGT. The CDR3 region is CASTTGTRGYNEQFF. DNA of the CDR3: TGTGCCAGCACCACCGGGACTAGGGGTTACAATGAGCAGTTCTTC.